This T cell receptor beta chain was identified during a study of blood T cell repertoires in COVID-19. Background on the study: Samples came from the United States, Italy and Spain, spanning acute and convalescent COVID-19. The cDNA or gDNA used as material had been derived from T cells, B-cell-depleted T cells, or PBMCs.

There are 14 residues in the CDR3. Germline CDR1 is DFQATT and CDR2 is SNEGSKA (reference sequence). Trimming removed 3 bases from V and 1 base from J; junction bases left unmatched: 6. In the study's own analysis: Amplification with reference gene primers provided the estimates of nucleated cell counts. Sequencing used immunoSEQ multiplex PCR; TCRdb keeps in-frame clones, though not all of them. D and trimming were read from the DNA, whereas the V and J calls and clone size are those reported in that table. The sample carries roughly 140,000 clones, 84% recorded once. Sequenced: peripheral blood. The chain combines TRBV20-1 with TRBJ2-7; TRBD2 aligns across 7 bases. This clonotype originated in a human donor in a cohort sampled during active COVID-19. The CDR3 sequence: CSASLGEGSYEQYF. CDR3 in DNA: TGCAGTGCTAGTCTCGGGGAGGGGTCCTACGAGCAGTACTTC.